This TCR beta chain derives from a study of blood T cell repertoires in COVID-19. This CDR3 contains 16 residues. The V and J ends lost 2 bases and 7 bases, in that order; junction bases with no gene match: 9. Germline values: CDR1 SGHKS, CDR2 YYEKEE (reference sequence). Using immunoSEQ multiplex PCR, the repertoire was profiled, and TCRdb retains in-frame clones only, with some absent. The data show under 250,000 clones, with 70% to 90% seen just once and 4.5% to 6% held by the top ten. Recruited during active infection, patients (from Seattle) were subsequently followed longitudinally. This clonotype originated in a man aged 50-59 years with COVID-19, enrolled during active disease. The rearrangement links TRBV5-5 to TRBJ1-5, with 10 bases identical to TRBD1. Source material: peripheral blood. The CDR3 here is CASSFAGTGVYQPQHF. Written as DNA, the CDR3 is TGTGCCAGCAGCTTCGCCGGGACAGGGGTTTACCAGCCCCAGCATTTT.